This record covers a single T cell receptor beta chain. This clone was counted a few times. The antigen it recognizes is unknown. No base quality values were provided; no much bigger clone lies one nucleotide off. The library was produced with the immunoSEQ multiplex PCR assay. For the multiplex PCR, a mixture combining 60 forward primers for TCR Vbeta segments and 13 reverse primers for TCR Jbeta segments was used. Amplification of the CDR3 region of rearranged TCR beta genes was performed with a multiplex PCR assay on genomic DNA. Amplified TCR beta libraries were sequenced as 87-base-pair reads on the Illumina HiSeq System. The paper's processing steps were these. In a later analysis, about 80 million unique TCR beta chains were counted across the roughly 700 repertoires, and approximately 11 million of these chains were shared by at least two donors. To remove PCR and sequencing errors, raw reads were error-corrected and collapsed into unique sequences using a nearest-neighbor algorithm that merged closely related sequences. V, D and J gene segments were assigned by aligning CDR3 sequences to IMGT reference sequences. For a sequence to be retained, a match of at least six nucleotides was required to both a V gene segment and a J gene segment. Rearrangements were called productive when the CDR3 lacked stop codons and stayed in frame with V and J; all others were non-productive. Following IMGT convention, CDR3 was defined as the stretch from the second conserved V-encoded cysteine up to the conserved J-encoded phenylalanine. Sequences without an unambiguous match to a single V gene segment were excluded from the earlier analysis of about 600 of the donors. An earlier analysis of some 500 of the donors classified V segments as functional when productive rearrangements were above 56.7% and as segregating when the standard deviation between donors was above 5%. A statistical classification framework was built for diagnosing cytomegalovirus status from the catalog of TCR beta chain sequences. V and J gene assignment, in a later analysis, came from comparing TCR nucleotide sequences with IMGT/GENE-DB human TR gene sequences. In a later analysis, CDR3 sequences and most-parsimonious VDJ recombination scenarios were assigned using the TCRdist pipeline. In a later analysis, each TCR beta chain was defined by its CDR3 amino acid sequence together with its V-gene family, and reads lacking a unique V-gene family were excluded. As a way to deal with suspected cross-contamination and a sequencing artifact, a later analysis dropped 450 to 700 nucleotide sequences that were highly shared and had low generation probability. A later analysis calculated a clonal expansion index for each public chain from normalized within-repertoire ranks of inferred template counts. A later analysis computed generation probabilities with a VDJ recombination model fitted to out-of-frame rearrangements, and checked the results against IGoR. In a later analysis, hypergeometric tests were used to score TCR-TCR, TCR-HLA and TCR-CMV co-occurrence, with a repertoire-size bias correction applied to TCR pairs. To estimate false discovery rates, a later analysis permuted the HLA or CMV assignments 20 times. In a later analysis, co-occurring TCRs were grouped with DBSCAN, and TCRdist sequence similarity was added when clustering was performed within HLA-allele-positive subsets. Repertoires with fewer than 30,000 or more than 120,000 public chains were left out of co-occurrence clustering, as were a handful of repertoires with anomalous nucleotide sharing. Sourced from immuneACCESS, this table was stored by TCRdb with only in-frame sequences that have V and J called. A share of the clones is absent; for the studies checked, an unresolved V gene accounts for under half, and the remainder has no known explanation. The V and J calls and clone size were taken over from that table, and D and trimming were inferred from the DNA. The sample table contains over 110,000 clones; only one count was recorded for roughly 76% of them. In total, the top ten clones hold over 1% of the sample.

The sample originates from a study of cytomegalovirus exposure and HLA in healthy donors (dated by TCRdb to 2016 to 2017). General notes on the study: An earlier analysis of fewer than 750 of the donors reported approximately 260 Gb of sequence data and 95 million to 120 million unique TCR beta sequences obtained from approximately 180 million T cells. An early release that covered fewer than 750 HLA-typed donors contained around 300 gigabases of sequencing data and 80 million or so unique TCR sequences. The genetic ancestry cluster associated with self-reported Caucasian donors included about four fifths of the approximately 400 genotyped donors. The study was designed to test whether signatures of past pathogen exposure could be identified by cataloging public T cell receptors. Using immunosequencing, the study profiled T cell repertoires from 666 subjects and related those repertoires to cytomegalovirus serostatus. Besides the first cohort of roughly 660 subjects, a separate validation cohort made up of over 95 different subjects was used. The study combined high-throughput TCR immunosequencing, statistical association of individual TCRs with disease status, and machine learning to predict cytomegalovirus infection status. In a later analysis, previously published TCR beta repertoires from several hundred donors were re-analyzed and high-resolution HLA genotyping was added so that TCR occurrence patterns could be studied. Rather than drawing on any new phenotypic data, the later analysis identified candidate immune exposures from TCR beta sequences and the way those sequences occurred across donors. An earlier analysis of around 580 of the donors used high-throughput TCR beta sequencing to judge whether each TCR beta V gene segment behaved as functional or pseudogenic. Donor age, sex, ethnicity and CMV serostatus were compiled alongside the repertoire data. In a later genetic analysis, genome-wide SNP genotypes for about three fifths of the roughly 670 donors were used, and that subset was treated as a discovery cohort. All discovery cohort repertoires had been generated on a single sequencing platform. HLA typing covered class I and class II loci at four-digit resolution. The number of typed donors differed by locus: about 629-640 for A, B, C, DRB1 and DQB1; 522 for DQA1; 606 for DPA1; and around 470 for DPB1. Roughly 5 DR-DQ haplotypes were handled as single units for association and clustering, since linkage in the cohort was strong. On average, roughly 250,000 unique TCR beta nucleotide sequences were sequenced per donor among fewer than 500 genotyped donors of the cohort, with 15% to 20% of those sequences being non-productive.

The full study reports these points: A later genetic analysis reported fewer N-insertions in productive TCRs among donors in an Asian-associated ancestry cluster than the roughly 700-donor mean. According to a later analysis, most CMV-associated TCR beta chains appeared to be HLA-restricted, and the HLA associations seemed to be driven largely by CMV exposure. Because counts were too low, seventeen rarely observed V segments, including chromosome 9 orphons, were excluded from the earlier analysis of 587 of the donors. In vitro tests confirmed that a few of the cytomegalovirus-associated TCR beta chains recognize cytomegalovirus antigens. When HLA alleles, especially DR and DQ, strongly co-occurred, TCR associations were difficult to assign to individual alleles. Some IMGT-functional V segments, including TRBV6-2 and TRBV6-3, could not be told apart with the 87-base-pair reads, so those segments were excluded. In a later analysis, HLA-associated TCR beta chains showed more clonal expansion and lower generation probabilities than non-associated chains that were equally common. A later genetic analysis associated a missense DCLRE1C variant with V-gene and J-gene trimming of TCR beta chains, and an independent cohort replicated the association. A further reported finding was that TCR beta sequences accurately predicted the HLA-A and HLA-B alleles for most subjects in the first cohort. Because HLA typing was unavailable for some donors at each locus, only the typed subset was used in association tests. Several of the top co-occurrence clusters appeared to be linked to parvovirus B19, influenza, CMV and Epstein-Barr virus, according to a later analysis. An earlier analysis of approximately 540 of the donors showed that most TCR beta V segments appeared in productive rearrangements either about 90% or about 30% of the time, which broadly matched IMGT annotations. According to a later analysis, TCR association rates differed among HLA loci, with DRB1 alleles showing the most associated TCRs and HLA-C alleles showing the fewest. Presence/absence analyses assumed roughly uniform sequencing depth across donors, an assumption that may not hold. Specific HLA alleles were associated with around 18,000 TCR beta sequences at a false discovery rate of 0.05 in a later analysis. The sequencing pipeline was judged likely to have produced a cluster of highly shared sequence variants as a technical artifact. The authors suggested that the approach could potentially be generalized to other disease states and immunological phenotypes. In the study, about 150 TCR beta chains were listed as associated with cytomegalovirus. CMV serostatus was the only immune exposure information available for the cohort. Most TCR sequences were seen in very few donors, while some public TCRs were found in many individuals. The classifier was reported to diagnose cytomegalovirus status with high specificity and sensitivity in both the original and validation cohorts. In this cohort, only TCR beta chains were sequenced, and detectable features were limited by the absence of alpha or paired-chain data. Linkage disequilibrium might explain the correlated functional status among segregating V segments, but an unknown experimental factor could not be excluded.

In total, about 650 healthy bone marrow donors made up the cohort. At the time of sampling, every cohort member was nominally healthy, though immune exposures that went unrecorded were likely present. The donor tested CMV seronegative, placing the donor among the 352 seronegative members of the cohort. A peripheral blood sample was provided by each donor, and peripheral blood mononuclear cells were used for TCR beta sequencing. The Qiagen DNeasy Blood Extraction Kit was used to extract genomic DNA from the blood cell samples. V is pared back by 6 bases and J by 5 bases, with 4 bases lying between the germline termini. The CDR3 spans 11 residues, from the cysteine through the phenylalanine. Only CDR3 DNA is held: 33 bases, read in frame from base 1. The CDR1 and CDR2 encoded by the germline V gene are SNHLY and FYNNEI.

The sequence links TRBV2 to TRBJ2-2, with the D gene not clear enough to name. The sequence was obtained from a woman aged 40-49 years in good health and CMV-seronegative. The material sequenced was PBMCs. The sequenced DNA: TGTGCCAGCAGAGCTACCGGGGAGCTGTTTTTT. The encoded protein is CASRATGELFF.